The 20 T cell receptor beta chains below come from one sample, sequenced in a study of T-cell reconstitution after alpha-beta-depleted transplantation in children. Preparation of the TCRbeta library was carried out with unique molecular identifiers. TCRdb itself ran the PCR reads through MiXCR, one entry per CDR3 protein. The table lists about 690,000 distinct CDR3 sequences, around a sixth of them singletons. Sequencing used PBMCs from the stem cell graft donor, obtained from the stem cell graft. The receptors derive from a human donor who donated a stem cell graft to a child with acute myeloid leukemia.

There are many counts of this clonotype. The V gene is TRBV12-3 or TRBV12-4, the J gene TRBJ2-1; D not certain. This CDR3 is 13 amino acids long. The V end was cut by 8 bases, the J end by 7 bases, with 15 bases between. CDR3 sequence (DNA): TGTGCCAGCTTAGGGTCCGGGCGGAATGAGCAGTTCTTC. Protein: CASLGSGRNEQFF.

This clonotype was seen many times. This chain links TRBV20-1 with TRBJ2-7, with D unresolved. V lost 3 bases and J lost 0, with 12 bases in between. The CDR3 spans 14 residues. The germline CDR1 and CDR2 sequences are DFQATT and SNEGSKA (reference sequence). In DNA, the CDR3 is TGCAGTGCTAGGCGGTCGGGCGTCTCCTACGAGCAGTACTTC. Translated: CSARRSGVSYEQYF.

At least ten counts were recorded for this clonotype. The chain couples TRBV5-1 to TRBJ1-1; 10 bases map to TRBD1. The germline gives CDR1 SGHRS, CDR2 YFSETQ. Losses at the gene ends were 4 bases for V and 5 bases for J; bases not matched to a gene: 2. There are 13 residues in the CDR3. Written as DNA, the CDR3 is TGCGCCAGCAGCCCGGGACAGGGGACTGAAGCTTTCTTT. It translates to CASSPGQGTEAFF.

The chain recombines TRBV12-3 or TRBV12-4 with TRBJ1-2; D possibly corresponds to TRBD1 (5 bases). The CDR3 is 13 amino acids. Trimming cost V 6 bases and J 14 bases, with 22 bases left between them. The CDR3 spells CASSAGTSNHRTF. CDR3 DNA sequence: TGTGCCAGCAGCGCCGGGACGTCCAACCATCGGACCTTC.

The sample holds a few counts of this clonotype. V is TRBV7-8 and J is TRBJ2-1; D is undetermined. Trimming removed 5 bases at V and 6 bases at J, with 11 bases between. The V gene's germline CDR1 is SGHVS and CDR2 FQNEAQ. CDR3 size: 13 residues. Written as DNA, the CDR3 is TGTGCCAGCAGCCCTCCAGGTCGCAATGAGCAGTTCTTC. It translates to CASSPPGRNEQFF.

This clonotype was counted a few times. The rearrangement links TRBV6-5 to TRBJ1-5; TRBD1 might be the D (6 bases). Trimming left V 4 bases short and J 7 bases short, with 17 bases between. Germline CDR1 is MNHEY and CDR2 is SVGAGI. The CDR3 is 15 amino acids. CDR3 bases: TGTGCCAGCAGTTCTACCGGGGGCCCGGGGCAGCCCCAGCATTTT. It codes for CASSSTGGPGQPQHF.

This clonotype was picked up a small number of times. The chain combines TRBV28 with TRBJ2-7, with a weak D call TRBD1 (5 bases). CDR1 is MDHEN and CDR2 is SYDVKM in the germline V gene. Trimming removed 7 bases from V and 7 bases from J, with 14 bases in between. The CDR3 consists of 12 residues. This chain's CDR3 is CASTSQGREQYV. The CDR3 coding sequence is TGTGCCAGCACCAGCCAGGGCCGGGAGCAGTACGTC.

There are a few counts of this clonotype. The CDR3 region is CASLKGGDTQYF. In DNA, the CDR3 is TGTGCCAGCCTAAAGGGCGGAGATACGCAGTATTTT. The chain employs TRBV12-3 or TRBV12-4 and TRBJ2-3; unclear D gene. Trimming removed 8 bases from V and 5 bases from J, with 11 bases in between. The CDR3 length is 12 residues.

This clonotype was counted many times. The V gene is TRBV29-1, the J gene TRBJ2-5; a weak D match, TRBD1 (5 bases). CDR1 and CDR2 (germline): SQVTM, ANQGSEA. Deletions cut 3 bases from V and 1 base from J, with 12 bases between. CDR3 size: 14 residues. CDR3 amino acids: CSVEAGPLQETQYF. CDR3 sequence (DNA): TGCAGCGTTGAGGCAGGGCCTCTCCAAGAGACCCAGTACTTC. Full variable domain (remainder filled in from reference TRBV29-1 and TRBJ2-5): SAVISQKPSRDICQRGTSLTIQCQVDSQVTMMFWYRQQPGQSLTLIATANQGSEATYESGFVIDKFPISRPNLTFSTLTVSNMSPEDSSIYLCSVEAGPLQETQYFGPGTRLLVL.

The chain couples TRBV29-1 to TRBJ2-6; tentatively, D is TRBD1 or TRBD2 (5 bases each). Between the trimmed V and J ends, which lost 0 bases and 2 bases, there was a span of 8 bases. CDR3 length equals 15 residues. Germline V gene lookup returns CDR1 SQVTM and CDR2 ANQGSEA. The CDR3 protein is CSVEDRETGANVLTF. The CDR3 bases are TGCAGCGTTGAAGACAGGGAGACTGGGGCCAACGTCCTGACTTTC.

CDR3 protein: CASSQDRGILPGKEEQYF. CDR3 bases: TGTGCCAGCAGCCAGGACAGGGGGATCCTACCTGGTAAGGAAGAGCAGTACTTC. V usage is TRBV3-1 and J usage is TRBJ2-7; 10 nucleotides match TRBD1. After removal of 3 bases from V and 7 bases from J, the junction contained 18 bases not matched to a gene. The V gene's germline CDR1 is LGHDT and CDR2 YNNKEL (reference sequence). The CDR3 consists of 18 residues.

This clonotype was picked up many times. This CDR3 is CARTAQETQYF. CDR3 DNA: TGTGCCAGGACAGCGCAAGAGACCCAGTACTTC. J is TRBJ2-5 and V is TRBV6-6; D may be TRBD1 (5 bases). V lost 9 bases to trimming and J lost 2 bases, with 7 bases between them. CDR1 and CDR2 from the germline V gene are MNHNY and SVGAGI (reference sequence). The CDR3 runs 11 residues.

This clonotype has more than one count but fewer than ten. V is TRBV6-2 or TRBV6-3 and J is TRBJ2-1; D possibly corresponds to TRBD2 (5 bases). This CDR3 is 17 amino acids long. Trimming cost V 6 bases and J 5 bases, with 23 bases left between them. Germline V gene lookup returns CDR1 MNHEY and CDR2 SVGEGT. The CDR3 sequence is CASSSQGLTQVHNEQFF. CDR3 sequence (DNA): TGTGCCAGCAGCTCTCAAGGACTCACCCAGGTCCACAATGAGCAGTTCTTC.

This clonotype was seen repeatedly, ten times or more. The rearrangement joins TRBV20-1 to TRBJ2-1; possible D gene TRBD2, 7 bases. The V end lost 0 bases, the J end lost 6 bases, and 15 bases lay between the germline ends. This CDR3 region has 15 residues. Germline V gene lookup returns CDR1 DFQATT and CDR2 SNEGSKA (reference sequence). The CDR3 here is CSARDMGGPLNEQFF. The CDR3 DNA is TGCAGTGCTAGAGATATGGGGGGGCCCCTCAATGAGCAGTTCTTC.

This clonotype was seen more than once but under ten times. The gene calls are TRBV11-3 and TRBJ2-2; D gene ambiguous. V lost 3 bases, J lost 5 bases, and 16 bases lay in between. This CDR3 comprises 16 residues. The germline gives CDR1 SGHNT, CDR2 YENEEA. The CDR3 DNA is TGTGCCAGCAGCTTCAAAGGTGAAGGCTGGACCGGGGAGCTGTTTTTT. Residues: CASSFKGEGWTGELFF.

The chain is built from TRBV6-5 and TRBJ1-2; no reliable D call. CDR3 length: 16 residues. Germline lookup yields CDR1 MNHEY and CDR2 SVGAGI. The V and J ends lost 0 bases and 5 bases respectively, with 16 bases between them. The CDR3 sequence is CASSYSNGRRAYGYTF. The DNA of the CDR3 is TGTGCCAGCAGTTACTCGAACGGGCGGAGGGCTTATGGCTACACCTTC.

The V call is TRBV11-2, the J call TRBJ2-3; D uncertain. V shed 5 bases and J shed 0 bases, with 9 bases lying between them. The germline gives CDR1 SGHAT, CDR2 FQNNGV. The CDR3 spans 14 residues. Written as DNA, the CDR3 is TGTGCCAGCAGCCCGGAAGACAGCACAGATACGCAGTATTTT. It codes for CASSPEDSTDTQYF.

V gene TRBV15 combines with J gene TRBJ2-3; D remains ambiguous. Trimming cost V 3 bases and J 5 bases, with 12 bases left between them. The CDR3 is made up of 14 amino acids. Germline CDR1 reads LNHNV; CDR2 reads YYDKDF (reference sequence). This chain's CDR3 is CATSSRRAGDTQYF. The CDR3 DNA reads as TGTGCCACCAGCAGCAGGCGAGCCGGAGATACGCAGTATTTT.

The rearrangement joins TRBV4-1 to TRBJ1-1; TRBD1 matches at 8 bases. The CDR3 totals 16 residues. Germline CDR1 reads MGHRA; CDR2 reads YSYEKL. The J segment lost 0 bases and the V segment lost 1 base, leaving 4 bases of the junction unmatched. The CDR3 coding sequence is TGCGCCAGCAGCCAAGCAGGGGGCCTCTTGAACACTGAAGCTTTCTTT. As protein: CASSQAGGLLNTEAFF.

This clonotype was recorded many times. The chain is built from TRBV20-1 and TRBJ1-6, with TRBD1 identical over 7 bases. This CDR3 is built from 14 residues. Per germline, CDR1 DFQATT and CDR2 SNEGSKA (reference sequence). V was clipped by 6 bases and J by 11 bases; unmatched bases: 13. The CDR3 region has the DNA TGCAGTGCCACCACACGGGAGGGGGCTACACCCCTCCACTTT. Residues: CSATTREGATPLHF.